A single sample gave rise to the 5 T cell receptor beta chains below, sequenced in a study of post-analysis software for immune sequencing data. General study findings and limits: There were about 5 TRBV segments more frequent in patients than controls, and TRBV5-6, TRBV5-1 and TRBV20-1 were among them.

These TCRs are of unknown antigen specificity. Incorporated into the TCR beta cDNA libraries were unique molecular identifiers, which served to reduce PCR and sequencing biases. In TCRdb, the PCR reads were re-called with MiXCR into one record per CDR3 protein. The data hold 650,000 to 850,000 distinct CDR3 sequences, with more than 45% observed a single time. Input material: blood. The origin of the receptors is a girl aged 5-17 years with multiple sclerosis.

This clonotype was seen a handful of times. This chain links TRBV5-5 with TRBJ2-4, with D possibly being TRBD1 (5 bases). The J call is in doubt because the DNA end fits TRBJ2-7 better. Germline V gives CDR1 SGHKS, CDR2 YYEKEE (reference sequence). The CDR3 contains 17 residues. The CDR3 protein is CASSLQGFLSTAYEQYF. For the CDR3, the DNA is TGTGCCAGCAGCCTTCAGGGATTCTTATCTACCGCCTACGAGCAGTACTTC.

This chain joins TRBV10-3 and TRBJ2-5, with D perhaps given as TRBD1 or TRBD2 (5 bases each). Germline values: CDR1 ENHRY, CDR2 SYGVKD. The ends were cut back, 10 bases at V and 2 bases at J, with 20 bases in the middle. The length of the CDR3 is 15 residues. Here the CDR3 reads CATSPRDRTQETQYF. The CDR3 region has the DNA TGTGCCACCAGCCCTCGGGACCGCACTCAAGAGACCCAGTACTTC.

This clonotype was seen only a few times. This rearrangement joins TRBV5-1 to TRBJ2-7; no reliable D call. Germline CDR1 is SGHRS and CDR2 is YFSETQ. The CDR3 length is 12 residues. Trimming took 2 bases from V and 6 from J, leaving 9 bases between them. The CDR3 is CASSFEGSEQYF. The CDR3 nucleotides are TGCGCCAGCAGCTTTGAAGGGTCCGAGCAGTACTTC.

The CDR3 bases are TGTGCCAGCAGCTTGCAACCGAGGAGGGGTCTGTTCTTC. Its translation is CASSLQPRRGLFF. The gene calls are TRBV7-6 and TRBJ2-1; a possible D gene is TRBD2 (6 bases). Deletions cut 3 bases from V and 15 bases from J, with 18 bases between. The germline CDR1 and CDR2 sequences are SGHVS and FNYEAQ. This CDR3 is built from 13 residues.

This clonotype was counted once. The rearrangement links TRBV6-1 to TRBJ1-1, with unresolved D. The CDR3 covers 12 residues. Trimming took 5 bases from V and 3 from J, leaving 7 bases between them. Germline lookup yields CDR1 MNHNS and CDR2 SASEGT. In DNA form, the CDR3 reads TGTGCCAGCAGTCGGTGGGACACTGAAGCTTTCTTT. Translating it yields CASSRWDTEAFF.